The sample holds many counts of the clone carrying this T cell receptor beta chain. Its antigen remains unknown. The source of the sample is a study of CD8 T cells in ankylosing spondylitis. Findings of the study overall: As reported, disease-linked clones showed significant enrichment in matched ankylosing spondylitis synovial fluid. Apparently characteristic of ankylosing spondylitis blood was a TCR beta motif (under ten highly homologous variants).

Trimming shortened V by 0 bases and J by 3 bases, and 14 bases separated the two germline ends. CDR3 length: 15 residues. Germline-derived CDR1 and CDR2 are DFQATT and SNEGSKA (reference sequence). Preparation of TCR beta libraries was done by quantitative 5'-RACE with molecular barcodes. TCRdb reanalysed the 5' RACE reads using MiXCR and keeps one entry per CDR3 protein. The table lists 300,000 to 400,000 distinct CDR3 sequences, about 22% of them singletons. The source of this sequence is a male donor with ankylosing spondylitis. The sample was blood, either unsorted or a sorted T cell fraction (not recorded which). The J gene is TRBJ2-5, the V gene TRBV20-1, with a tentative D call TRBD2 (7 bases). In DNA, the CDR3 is TGCAGTGCTAGAGATGGGGCGGGGGCGGAAGAGACCCAGTACTTC. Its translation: CSARDGAGAEETQYF.